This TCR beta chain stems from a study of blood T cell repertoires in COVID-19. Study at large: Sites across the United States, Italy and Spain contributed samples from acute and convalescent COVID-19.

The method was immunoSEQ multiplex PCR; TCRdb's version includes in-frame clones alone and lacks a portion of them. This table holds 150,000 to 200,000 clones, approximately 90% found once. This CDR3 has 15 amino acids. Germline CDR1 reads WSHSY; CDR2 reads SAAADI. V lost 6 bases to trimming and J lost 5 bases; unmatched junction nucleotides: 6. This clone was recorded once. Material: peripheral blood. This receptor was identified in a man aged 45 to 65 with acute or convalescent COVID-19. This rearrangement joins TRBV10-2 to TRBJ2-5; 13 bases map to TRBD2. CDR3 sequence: CASREGLAGVETQYF. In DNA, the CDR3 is TGCGCCAGCAGAGAAGGACTAGCGGGAGTGGAGACCCAGTACTTC.